The 8 T cell receptor beta chains given below trace back to one sample, sequenced in a study of blood T cell repertoires in COVID-19. The assay was immunoSEQ multiplex PCR, and TCRdb's table has in-frame clones only and misses some. The sample shows fewer than 40,000 clones, around 79% of them seen only once. The sample comprised peripheral blood. Receptor source: a man between 65 and 85 years old with acute or convalescent COVID-19.

The chain uses TRBV4-3 and TRBJ2-1, with a possible D match to TRBD1 (5 bases). The ends were cut back, 3 bases at V and 8 bases at J, with 14 bases in the middle. CDR3 length: 14 residues. Germline CDR1 reads LGHNA; CDR2 reads YSLEER. CDR3 sequence: CASSHQGVVYEQFF. CDR3 nucleotide sequence: TGCGCCAGCAGCCACCAAGGGGTAGTCTATGAGCAGTTCTTC.

The chain recombines TRBV21-1 with TRBJ2-1; the table assigns TRBD1, which was not confirmed against the DNA. TRBV21-1 is assigned pseudogene status. This CDR3 comprises 16 residues. In nucleotides, the CDR3 is TGTGCCAGCAGCAAACTACAGGGGCAAATTACGGATGAGCAGTTCTTC. The encoded protein is CASSKLQGQITDEQFF.

The count of this clone is one. The chain is built from TRBV11-2 and TRBJ2-4, with 11 positions matching TRBD2. The CDR3 has 15 residues. Germline CDR1 reads SGHAT; CDR2 reads FQNNGV. V trimming: 3 bases; J trimming: 9 bases; junction bases outside the gene matches: 7. This chain's CDR3 is CASSLGGGLAVIQYF. The CDR3 region has the DNA TGTGCCAGCAGCTTGGGGGGGGGACTAGCGGTCATTCAGTACTTC.

This clone was observed once. The V and J genes are TRBV27 and TRBJ1-5; D is uncertain. CDR1 and CDR2 from the germline V gene are MNHEY and SMNVEV (reference sequence). The CDR3 is made up of 13 amino acids. V was pared by 4 bases and J by 2 bases, with 6 bases between. The CDR3 nucleotides read TGTGCCAGCAGTTCTCTAGGCAATCAGCCCCAGCATTTT. It codes for CASSSLGNQPQHF.

The V and J genes are TRBV19 and TRBJ2-1; D gene unclear. Trimming removed 1 base at V and 8 bases at J, with 6 bases between. In germline, CDR1 is LNHDA, CDR2 SQIVND (reference sequence). The CDR3 is 12 amino acids. The CDR3 DNA follows: TGTGCCAGTAGTATAGGTTGGCATGAGCAGTTCTTC. This encodes CASSIGWHEQFF.

The V gene is TRBV6-5, the J gene TRBJ1-5; possible D gene TRBD1, 5 bases. Germline V gene data show CDR1 as MNHEY and CDR2 as SVGAGI. The CDR3 extends over 15 amino acids. V was shortened by 2 bases and J by 4 bases, with 12 bases between the two germline ends. The CDR3 nucleotides read TGTGCCAGCAGTTACGATGGGGGGTTGAATCAGCCCCAGCATTTT. Encoded protein: CASSYDGGLNQPQHF.

This chain links TRBV28 with TRBJ2-7, with a tentative D call TRBD1 (6 bases). The V gene lost 6 bases and the J gene lost 6 bases, with 18 bases spanning the gap. This CDR3 region has 14 residues. The germline CDR1 and CDR2 sequences are MDHEN and SYDVKM. The CDR3 sequence is CASSHGTRSGEQYF. The DNA for the CDR3 is TGTGCCAGCAGCCACGGGACACGGTCGGGCGAGCAGTACTTC.

The chain couples TRBV29-1 to TRBJ2-3, with D hard to call. V gave up 7 bases and J gave up 1 base, with 12 bases separating them. The CDR3 runs to 13 residues. Germline V lookup: CDR1 SQVTM, CDR2 ANQGSEA. The CDR3 loop is CSAAGSRTDTQYF. CDR3 coding DNA: TGCAGCGCCGCAGGTTCTCGCACAGATACGCAGTATTTT.